A single sample gave rise to the 2 T cell receptor beta chains below, sequenced in a study of STAT5B mutations in CD4+ large granular lymphocyte leukemia. The assay was immunoSEQ multiplex PCR, and TCRdb's table has in-frame clones only and misses some. The sample has about 40,000 clones, approximately 84% seen once. Sequenced input: CD4+ T cells from blood buffy coats. These receptors came from a human donor in good health.

Here the CDR3 DNA reads TGTGCCAGCAGACATGAACAGGGGATGGAGTTCTTC. Translation gives CASRHEQGMEFF. The chain couples TRBV6-5 to TRBJ2-1, with TRBD1 identical over 7 bases. Germline CDR1 reads MNHEY; CDR2 reads SVGAGI. CDR3 length: 12 residues. Germline trimming cut 6 bases from V and 14 bases from J; bases unmatched to any gene: 10.

About this clone itself: Other DNA sequences from this sample encode an identical CDR3 as well. The rearrangement links TRBV10-1 to TRBJ2-1, with D unresolved. The CDR3 consists of 10 residues. The germline V gene encodes CDR1 WNHNN and CDR2 SYGVQD (reference sequence). Trimming shortened V by 5 bases and J by 15 bases, and 11 bases separated the two germline ends. The CDR3 reads CASSSERGFF. CDR3 coding DNA: TGCGCCAGCAGTTCCGAGCGAGGGTTCTTC.